This record concerns one TCR beta chain sequence. TCRdb's table, derived via immunoSEQ multiplex PCR, lists solely in-frame clones and lacks some. Here the sample spans approximately 120,000 clones, about nine tenths being singletons. The CDR3 has 12 residues. CDR1 is MDHEN and CDR2 is SYDVKM in the germline V gene. V was clipped by 11 bases and J by 5 bases, with 13 bases between them. The data were obtained in a study of T cell responses to AZD1222 COVID-19 vaccine. This TCR was sampled from an adult in good health. The sequencing here drew on peripheral blood, taken on day 0 of AZD1222 vaccination. This rearrangement joins TRBV28 to TRBJ1-5, with D maybe TRBD1 (6 bases). The CDR3 DNA reads as TGTGCCGGGGACAATTCCCATCAGCCCCAGCATTTT. Encoded protein: CAGDNSHQPQHF.